This entry describes one TCR beta chain. Its antigen is not identified. The data originate from a study of OX40 agonist ivuxolimab in advanced cancers. Assay used: immunoSEQ multiplex PCR; TCRdb lists only in-frame clones, some missing. The sample consists of around 31,000 clones, approximately 91% of them appearing once. Study outcomes and limitations: Relative to CD4+, CD8+ T cells held more expanded clones on average.

The receptor was derived from an adult with an advanced solid tumor such as melanoma, head and neck, liver or kidney cancer. The specimen comprised CD4+ or CD8+ T cells sorted from blood, sampled in a trial of the OX40 agonist ivuxolimab.

The CDR3 loop is CASSYKRTEETSYEQYF. CDR3 bases: TGTGCCAGCAGTTACAAGAGGACGGAGGAAACCTCCTACGAGCAGTACTTC. The chain has TRBV28 and TRBJ2-7; maybe TRBD2 (5 bases). There are 17 residues in the CDR3. V was shortened by 4 bases and J by 0 bases, with 19 bases between the two germline ends. CDR1 and CDR2 from the germline V gene are MDHEN and SYDVKM. Full variable domain (rest looked up from reference TRBV28 and TRBJ2-7): DVKVTQSSRYLVKRTGEKVFLECVQDMDHENMFWYRQDPGLGLRLIYFSYDVKMKEKGDIPEGYSVSREKKERFSLILESASTNQTSMYLCASSYKRTEETSYEQYFGPGTRLTVT.